Sequencing of this T cell receptor (beta chain) was carried out in a study of blood T cells in healthy people across ages. Study results and limitations: The long-lived group displayed more naive CD4+ cells, plus higher diversity, than the aged donors did.

The V end was cut by 4 bases, the J end by 7 bases, with 11 bases between. In germline, CDR1 is DFQATT, CDR2 SNEGSKA (reference sequence). The CDR3 length is 12 residues. Alongside a J-beta primer mix, a sample-barcoded 5' primer served in a second PCR lasting 7 to 11 cycles. TCRdb used MiXCR to reprocess the 5' RACE reads, holding one entry per CDR3 protein. The sample contains roughly 1.5 million distinct CDR3 sequences, roughly two fifths of which appear only once. Comments on this clonotype: Its antigen is unknown.

The sequenced sample was blood. The clonotype comes from a woman aged 18-30 years in good health. The V gene is TRBV20-1, the J gene TRBJ2-4, with D perhaps TRBD2 (5 bases). CDR3 in amino acids: CSAKDWENIQYF. As DNA, the CDR3 is TGCAGTGCTAAGGACTGGGAGAACATTCAGTACTTC.